This TCR beta chain was retrieved from a study of T cell responses to AZD1222 COVID-19 vaccine. About the study: Second-dose groups at about 4 or about 12 weeks were pooled.

V lost 11 bases, J lost 9 bases, and 17 bases lay in between. This CDR3 comprises 12 residues. Germline CDR1 is LNHDA and CDR2 is SQIVND (reference sequence). Study-level points and caveats: The study found vaccine-associated CD4 TCRs spanning spike, dominant at 160-218 and 743-854. Donors, mostly white British, included more females; clonal diversity was possibly underestimated.

A remark on this clone: Antigen unknown.

The table came from immunoSEQ multiplex PCR; TCRdb's copy has only in-frame clones and leaves some out. The table shows tens of thousands of clones, with more than 65% occurring only once. The sample in question was peripheral blood, obtained on day 0 of AZD1222 vaccination. V and J are TRBV19 and TRBJ2-1; tentatively, D is TRBD1 (6 bases). This TCR was recovered from an adult in good health. The CDR3 sequence: CAVGTGHLEQFF. Written as DNA, the CDR3 is TGTGCCGTGGGTACAGGGCATCTTGAGCAGTTCTTC.